Included here is one TCR beta chain sequence, with context. It has no known antigen specificity. Base qualities are missing; no much larger clone stands one base away. Taken from roughly 2-4 cm away from the tumor, the adjacent normal breast tissue was rinsed with PBS and kept in prechilled RNAlater. Normal breast tissue often required about 100-320 mg of tissue for sufficient DNA because of high lipid content and low cell density. The study profiled bulk TCR beta-chain repertoires in matched peripheral blood, tumor and adjacent normal breast tissue taken from fewer than 20 patients with early-stage breast cancer. Genomic DNA was extracted with the Qiagen AllPrep DNA/RNA Mini kit. The CDR3 runs 16 residues from the cysteine to the phenylalanine. The CDR3 DNA has 48 bases and is translated from base 1. V is reduced by 2 bases and J by 3 bases, leaving a spacing of 16 bases between them. The germline V gene (reference sequence) gives CDR1 as LNHDA and CDR2 as SQIVND.

The sample belongs to a study of early stage breast cancer tumors (dated by TCRdb to the late 2010s). About the full investigation: Of the approximately 16 invasive breast tumors, about a dozen were found to be estrogen receptor-positive, progesterone receptor-positive and HER2-negative. On average, each sample had roughly 10-fold read coverage. Across all samples, 2,500,000 or so templates representing 1.2 million or so unique clonotypes were detected. Eight of the 12 ER+/PR+/HER2- tumors were invasive ductal carcinomas, while the other four were invasive lobular carcinomas. Overall study outcomes, separate from this receptor: Because the cohort was small, a breakdown by tumor subtype could not be done. Approximately 2.3-fold higher T cell density and higher clonality were observed in tumors than in adjacent normal breast tissue. Enriched TCRB sequences shared across patients were mostly commonly generated sequences, unlikely to play an important role in the tumor microenvironment. Chain pairing and functional markers such as CD4, CD8 and FOXP3 were missed by bulk genomic DNA sequencing of unsorted cells. Greater similarity was observed between blood and normal breast repertoires than between blood and tumor repertoires, and tumor was distinguished from normal in about 85% of the 16 patients when each tissue was compared with blood.

Each sample was amplified in two independent genomic DNA replicates, using 0.5 to 0.6 ug for blood and around 1.5 ug for tumor or normal breast. Following the manufacturer's instructions, the ImmunoSeq Intro kit was used to carry out TCRB sequencing on genomic DNA. Multiplex PCR ran roughly 30 cycles with proprietary primers and spike-in control sequences for absolute quantification. Single-end 150-bp reads were used to sequence an 87-bp fragment spanning the CDR3 and the flanking V and J genes. Seven samples, with two replicates for each sample, were multiplexed per lane of an Illumina MiSeq using version 3.0 chemistry. On the authors' methods: Raw data were processed by the vendor's proprietary pipeline, with both replicates merged into one result per sample. To define clonotypes, the study grouped productive rearrangements that shared the V-gene family, CDR3 amino acid sequence and J-gene segment. To compute clonality, the normalized Shannon entropy (Pielou evenness) of TCRB abundances was subtracted from 1. T cell density was estimated as total templates divided by the number of input cells, with the number of input cells inferred from the DNA input amount. Total repertoire diversity and clonality were estimated with Recon using default parameters. A clonotype counted as tumor-enriched if its abundance in tumor exceeded 0.1% and was at least 32-fold higher than its abundance in normal breast. Imported from immuneACCESS, the table was reduced by TCRdb to in-frame sequences with V and J called. These copies leave out some clones; in studies compared against another copy, an unresolved V gene accounts for under half, and the cause of the remainder is not known. That table supplies the V and J calls and clone size; D and trimming were determined from the DNA. The sample has 6,500 or so clones on record, more than 60% of them singletons. 13% of the sample lies in the top ten.

Sequences were obtained from normal breast tissue next to the tumor. The chain is made from TRBV19 and TRBJ1-1; the D gene is perhaps TRBD1, on 5 matching bases. The source of this sequence is a person aged 50-59 years with breast cancer. The CDR3 region reads CASSIMGTRGDTEAFF. The DNA sequence reads TGTGCCAGTAGTATAATGGGCACGCGGGGGGACACTGAAGCTTTCTTT. Joined to the reference TRBV19 and TRBJ1-1 proteins, this CDR3 gives the full variable domain: DGGITQSPKYLFRKEGQNVTLSCEQNLNHDAMYWYRQDPGQGLRLIYYSQIVNDFQKGDIAEGYSVSREKKESFPLTVTSAQKNPTAFYLCASSIMGTRGDTEAFFGQGTRLTVV.